This T cell receptor beta chain was sequenced during a study of identical twins. The study's findings and limits: Out-of-frame alpha sequences shared by twins were enriched for low generation probability.

CDR1 is SGHDT and CDR2 is YYEEEE in the germline V gene. V shed 4 bases and J 3 bases; nucleotides not matched to a gene: 7. The CDR3 spans 15 residues. TCRdb re-called the 5' RACE reads with MiXCR, one entry per CDR3 protein. The sample consists of 200,000 to 250,000 distinct CDR3 sequences, less than 8% of them appearing once. This clonotype was detected many times. The antigen remains undetermined. In addition, the sample was reused for a study of yellow fever vaccine responses in identical twins.

The TCR originated in a woman aged 18-29 years in good health. The chain combines TRBV5-6 with TRBJ2-5, with 9 bases aligning to TRBD1. Sequenced input: memory (CD45RO+) T cells sorted from blood. CDR3 sequence (DNA): TGTGCCAGCAGCATCCTGAGGACAGGGGAAGAGACCCAGTACTTC. This translates into CASSILRTGEETQYF.